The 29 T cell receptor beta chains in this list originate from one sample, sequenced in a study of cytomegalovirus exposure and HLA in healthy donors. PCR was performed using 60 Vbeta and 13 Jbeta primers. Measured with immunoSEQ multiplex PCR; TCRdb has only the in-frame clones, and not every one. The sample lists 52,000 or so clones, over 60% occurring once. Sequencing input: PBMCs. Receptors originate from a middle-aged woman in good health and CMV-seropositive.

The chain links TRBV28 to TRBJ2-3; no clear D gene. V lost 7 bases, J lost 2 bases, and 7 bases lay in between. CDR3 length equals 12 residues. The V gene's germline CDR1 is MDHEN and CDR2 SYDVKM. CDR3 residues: CASTAVTDTQYF. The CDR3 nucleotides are TGTGCCAGCACTGCAGTCACAGATACGCAGTATTTT.

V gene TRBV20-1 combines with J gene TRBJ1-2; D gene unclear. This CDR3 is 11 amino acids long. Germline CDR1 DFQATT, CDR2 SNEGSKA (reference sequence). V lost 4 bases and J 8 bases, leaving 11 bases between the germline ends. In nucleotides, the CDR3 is TGCAGTGCTACGGTTTTAGAGGGCTACACCTTC. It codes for CSATVLEGYTF.

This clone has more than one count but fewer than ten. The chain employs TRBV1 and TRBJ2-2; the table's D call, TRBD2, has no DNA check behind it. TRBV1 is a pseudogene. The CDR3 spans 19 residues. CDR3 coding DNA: TGCACCAGCAGCCAGACACTGGTCGGAGGCCGGAGGTACGGCGGGGAGCTGTTTTTT. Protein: CTSSQTLVGGRRYGGELFF.

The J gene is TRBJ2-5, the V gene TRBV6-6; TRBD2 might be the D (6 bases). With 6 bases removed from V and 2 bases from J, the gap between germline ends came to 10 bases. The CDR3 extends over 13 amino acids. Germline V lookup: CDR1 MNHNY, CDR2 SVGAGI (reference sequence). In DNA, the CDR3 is TGTGCCAGCAGCGCTGGGGGGCAAGAGACCCAGTACTTC. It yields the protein CASSAGGQETQYF.

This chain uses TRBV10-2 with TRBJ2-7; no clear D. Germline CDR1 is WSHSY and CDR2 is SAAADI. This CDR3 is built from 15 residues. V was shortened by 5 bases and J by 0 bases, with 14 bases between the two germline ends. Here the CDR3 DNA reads TGCGCCAGCAGTAGCGAACTCGGCAGCTCCTACGAGCAGTACTTC. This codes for CASSSELGSSYEQYF.

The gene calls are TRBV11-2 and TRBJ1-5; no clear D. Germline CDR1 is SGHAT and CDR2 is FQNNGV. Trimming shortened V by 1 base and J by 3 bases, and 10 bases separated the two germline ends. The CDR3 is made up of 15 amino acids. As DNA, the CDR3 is TGTGCCAGCAGCTTAGTGGCCGGGTTCAATCAGCCCCAGCATTTT. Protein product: CASSLVAGFNQPQHF. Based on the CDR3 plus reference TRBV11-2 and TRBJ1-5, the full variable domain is EAGVAQSPRYKIIEKRQSVAFWCNPISGHATLYWYQQILGQGPKLLIQFQNNGVVDDSQLPKDRFSAERLKGVDSTLKIQPAKLEDSAVYLCASSLVAGFNQPQHFGDGTRLSIL.

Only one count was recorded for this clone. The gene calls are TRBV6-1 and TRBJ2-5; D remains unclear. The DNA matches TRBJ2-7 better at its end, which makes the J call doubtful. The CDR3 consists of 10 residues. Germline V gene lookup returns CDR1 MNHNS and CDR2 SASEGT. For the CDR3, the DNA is TGTGCCACCAGGTCCTACGAGCAGTACTTC. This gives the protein CATRSYEQYF.

The CDR3: CASSFVQGAGQPQHF. CDR3 DNA sequence: TGTGCCAGCAGCTTCGTACAGGGGGCCGGGCAGCCCCAGCATTTT. The chain uses TRBV7-2 and TRBJ1-5, with 9 positions matching TRBD1. J lost 7 bases, V lost 3 bases, and 7 bases had no gene match. Germline CDR1 is SGHTA and CDR2 is FQGNSA. The CDR3 is 15 residues long. Complete variable domain (other parts from reference TRBV7-2 and TRBJ1-5): GAGVSQSPSNKVTEKGKDVELRCDPISGHTALYWYRQSLGQGLEFLIYFQGNSAPDKSGLPSDRFSAERTGGSVSTLTIQRTQQEDSAVYLCASSFVQGAGQPQHFGDGTRLSIL.

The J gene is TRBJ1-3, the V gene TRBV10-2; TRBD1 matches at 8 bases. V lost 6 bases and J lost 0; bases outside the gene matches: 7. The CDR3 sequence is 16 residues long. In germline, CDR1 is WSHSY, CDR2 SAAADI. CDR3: CASRAGQAPSGNTIYF. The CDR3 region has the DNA TGCGCCAGCAGGGCGGGACAGGCACCCTCTGGAAACACCATATATTTT.

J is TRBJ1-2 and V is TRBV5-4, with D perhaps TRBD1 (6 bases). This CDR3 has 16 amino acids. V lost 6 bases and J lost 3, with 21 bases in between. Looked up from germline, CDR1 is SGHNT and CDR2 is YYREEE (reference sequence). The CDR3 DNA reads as TGTGCCAGCAAGGGGGTCTACCAGGGGTCGGACTATGGCTACACCTTC. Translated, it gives CASKGVYQGSDYGYTF.

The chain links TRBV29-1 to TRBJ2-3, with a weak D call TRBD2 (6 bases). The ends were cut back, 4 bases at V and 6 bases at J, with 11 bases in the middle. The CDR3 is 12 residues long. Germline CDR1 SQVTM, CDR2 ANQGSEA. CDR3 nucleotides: TGCAGCGTTGTGGGCGGAGGGGATACGCAGTATTTT. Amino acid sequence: CSVVGGGDTQYF.

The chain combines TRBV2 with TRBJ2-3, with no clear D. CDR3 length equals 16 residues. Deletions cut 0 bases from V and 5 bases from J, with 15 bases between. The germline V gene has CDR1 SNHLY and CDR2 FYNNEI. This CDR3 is CASSEAPQRRQDTQYF. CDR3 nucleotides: TGTGCCAGCAGTGAAGCGCCCCAGAGAAGACAAGATACGCAGTATTTT.

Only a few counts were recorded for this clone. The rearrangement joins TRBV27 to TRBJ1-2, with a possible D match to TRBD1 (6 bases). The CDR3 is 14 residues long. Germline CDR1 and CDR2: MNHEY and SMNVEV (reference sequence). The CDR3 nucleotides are TGTCCCAAACAGGGCGTCCTCACTAACTATGGCTACACCTTC. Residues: CPKQGVLTNYGYTF.

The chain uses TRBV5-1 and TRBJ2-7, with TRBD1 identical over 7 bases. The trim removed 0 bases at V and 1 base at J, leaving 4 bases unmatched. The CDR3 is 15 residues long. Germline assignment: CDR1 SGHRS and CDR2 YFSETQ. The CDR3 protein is CASSLGPQGSYEQYF. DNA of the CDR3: TGCGCCAGCAGCTTGGGCCCACAGGGGTCCTACGAGCAGTACTTC.

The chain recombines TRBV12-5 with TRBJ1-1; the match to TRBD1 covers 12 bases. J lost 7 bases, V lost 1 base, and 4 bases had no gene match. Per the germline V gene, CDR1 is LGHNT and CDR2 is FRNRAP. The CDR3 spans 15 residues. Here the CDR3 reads CASGLGGQGAGEAFF. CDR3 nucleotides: TGTGCTAGTGGTTTGGGGGGACAGGGGGCCGGTGAAGCTTTCTTT. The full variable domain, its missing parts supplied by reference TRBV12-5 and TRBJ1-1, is DARVTQTPRHKVTEMGQEVTMRCQPILGHNTVFWYRQTMMQGLELLAYFRNRAPLDDSGMPKDRFSAEMPDATLATLKIQPSEPRDSAVYFCASGLGGQGAGEAFFGQGTRLTVV.

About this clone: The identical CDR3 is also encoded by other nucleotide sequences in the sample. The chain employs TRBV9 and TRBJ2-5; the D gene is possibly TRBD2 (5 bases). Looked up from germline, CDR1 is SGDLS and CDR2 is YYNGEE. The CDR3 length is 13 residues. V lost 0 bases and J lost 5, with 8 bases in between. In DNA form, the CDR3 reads TGTGCCAGCAGCGTAGCTAGGGAGGAGACCCAGTACTTC. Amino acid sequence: CASSVAREETQYF.

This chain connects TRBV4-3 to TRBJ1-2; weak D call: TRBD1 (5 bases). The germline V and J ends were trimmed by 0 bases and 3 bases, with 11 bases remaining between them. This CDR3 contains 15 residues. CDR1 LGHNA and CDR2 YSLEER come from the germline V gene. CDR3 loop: CASSQERGGDYGYTF. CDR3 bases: TGCGCCAGCAGCCAAGAAAGGGGCGGTGACTATGGCTACACCTTC.

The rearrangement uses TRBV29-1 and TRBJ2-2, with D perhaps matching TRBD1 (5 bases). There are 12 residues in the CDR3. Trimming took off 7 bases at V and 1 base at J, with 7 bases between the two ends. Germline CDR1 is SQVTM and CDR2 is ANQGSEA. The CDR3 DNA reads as TGCAGCGCCCAGGGGAACACCGGGGAGCTGTTTTTT. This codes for CSAQGNTGELFF.

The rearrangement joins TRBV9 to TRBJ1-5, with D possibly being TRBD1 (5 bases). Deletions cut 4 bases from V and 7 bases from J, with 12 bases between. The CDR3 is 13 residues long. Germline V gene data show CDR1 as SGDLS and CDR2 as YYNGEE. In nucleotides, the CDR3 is TGTGCCAGCAGCTCCTTGGGGGGGCAGCCCCAGCATTTT. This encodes CASSSLGGQPQHF.

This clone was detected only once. The CDR3 DNA follows: TGTGCCAGCGCGGACAGGGTGGTCACCGGGGAGCTGTTTTTT. Protein sequence: CASADRVVTGELFF. This chain uses TRBV7-2 with TRBJ2-2; the match to TRBD1 covers 8 bases. This CDR3 has 14 amino acids. Germline values: CDR1 SGHTA, CDR2 FQGNSA. V gave up 8 bases and J gave up 4 bases; unmatched junction bases: 6.

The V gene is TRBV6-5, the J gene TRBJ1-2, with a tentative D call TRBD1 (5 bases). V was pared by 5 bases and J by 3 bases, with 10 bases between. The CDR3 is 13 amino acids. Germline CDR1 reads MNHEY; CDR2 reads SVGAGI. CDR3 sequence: CASSADSYYGYTF. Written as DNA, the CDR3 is TGTGCCAGCAGTGCCGACAGCTACTATGGCTACACCTTC.

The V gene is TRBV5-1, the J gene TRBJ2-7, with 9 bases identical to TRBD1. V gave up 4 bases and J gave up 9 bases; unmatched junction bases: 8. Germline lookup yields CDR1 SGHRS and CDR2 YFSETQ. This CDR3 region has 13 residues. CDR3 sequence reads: CASSRPGQGAQYF. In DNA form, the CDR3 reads TGCGCCAGCAGCCGCCCGGGACAGGGTGCGCAGTACTTC.

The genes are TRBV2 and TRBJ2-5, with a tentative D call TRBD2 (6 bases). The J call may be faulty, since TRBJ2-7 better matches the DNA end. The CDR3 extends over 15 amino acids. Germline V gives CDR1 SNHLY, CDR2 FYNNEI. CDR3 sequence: CASIPDIRGDYEQYF. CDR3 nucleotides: TGTGCCAGCATTCCCGACATCCGCGGGGACTACGAGCAGTACTTC.

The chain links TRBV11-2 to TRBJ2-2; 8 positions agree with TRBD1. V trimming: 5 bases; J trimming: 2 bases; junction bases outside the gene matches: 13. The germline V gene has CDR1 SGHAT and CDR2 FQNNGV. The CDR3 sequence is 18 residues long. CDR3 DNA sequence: TGTGCCAGCAGCCCAAGGACCCGACAGGGGCGAAACACCGGGGAGCTGTTTTTT. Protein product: CASSPRTRQGRNTGELFF.

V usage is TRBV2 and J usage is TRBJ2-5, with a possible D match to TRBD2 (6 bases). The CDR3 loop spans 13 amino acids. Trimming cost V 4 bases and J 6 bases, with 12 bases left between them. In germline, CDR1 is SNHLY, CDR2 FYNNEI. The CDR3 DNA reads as TGTGCCAGCAGTGTAGCGGAGGCAAAGACCCAGTACTTC. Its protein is CASSVAEAKTQYF.

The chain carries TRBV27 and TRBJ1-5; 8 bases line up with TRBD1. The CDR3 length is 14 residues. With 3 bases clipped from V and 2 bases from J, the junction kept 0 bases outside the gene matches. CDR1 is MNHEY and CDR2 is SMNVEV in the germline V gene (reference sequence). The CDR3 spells CASSLGQGNQPQHF. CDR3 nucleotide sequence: TGTGCCAGCAGTTTGGGACAGGGCAATCAGCCCCAGCATTTT.

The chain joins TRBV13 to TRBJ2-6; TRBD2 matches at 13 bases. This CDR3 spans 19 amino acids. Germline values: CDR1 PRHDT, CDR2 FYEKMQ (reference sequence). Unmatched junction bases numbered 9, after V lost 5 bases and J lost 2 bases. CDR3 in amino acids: CASSDTSGGADPGANVLTF. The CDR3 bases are TGTGCCAGCAGCGATACTAGCGGGGGGGCGGATCCTGGGGCCAACGTCCTGACTTTC.

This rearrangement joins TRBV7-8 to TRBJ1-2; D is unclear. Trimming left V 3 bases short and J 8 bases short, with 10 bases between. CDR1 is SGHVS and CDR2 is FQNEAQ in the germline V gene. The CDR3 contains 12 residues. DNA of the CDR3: TGTGCCAGCAGCTTGAAGGGAGTCGGCTACACCTTC. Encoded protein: CASSLKGVGYTF.

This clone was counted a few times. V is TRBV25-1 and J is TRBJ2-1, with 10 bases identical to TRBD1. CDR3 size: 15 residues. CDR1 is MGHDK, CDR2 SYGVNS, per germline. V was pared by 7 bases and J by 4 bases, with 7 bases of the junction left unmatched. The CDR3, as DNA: TGTGCCAGCACCGAGGGGACAGGGGCGTACAATGAGCAGTTCTTC. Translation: CASTEGTGAYNEQFF.